This T cell receptor (beta chain) emerged from a study of shared clonotypes between healthy human individuals (dated by TCRdb to the early 2020s). With respect to the entire study: The cohort comprised two women and a few men aged 18 to 49 years. For each donor, three plates each were used for CD4 naive and CD4 memory, two plates were used for CD8 naive, and one plate was used for CD8 memory. Blood TCR repertoires of about 5 healthy adults were deeply sequenced to estimate repertoire size and the extent of clonotype sharing between individuals. Different laboratories and diverse techniques were used to prepare libraries and sequence TCR repertoires, to increase sequencing depth and limit assay-specific biases. Each donor's leukapheresis produced roughly between about 0.9 and 9.5 billion PBMCs. What the work shows at the level of the full study, not this receptor alone: The genetic and exposure-history diversity represented was limited by the small number of donors. Naive subsets generally had larger estimated clonotype richness than memory subsets did. Based on pairwise subsampling, the degree of clonotype sharing among donors was expected to be affected by sequencing depth. Even with the large sequencing depth, rarefaction of the sorted-subset datasets indicated that sequencing was incomplete. When several donors were compared, the shared fraction of clonotypes was about 5.2% for naive CD4, 3.5% to 4% for naive CD8, 2% to 2.5% for memory CD4, and 0.35% to 0.4% for memory CD8. Sampling was restricted to blood, and TCR repertoires in tissue are likely to differ from TCR repertoires in blood. Clonotypes shared by all four sorted-subset donors showed higher generation probabilities than non-shared clonotypes.

Counted from cysteine to phenylalanine, this CDR3 has 17 amino acids. This entry keeps only the CDR3 DNA: 51 bases, framed from base 1. Looking up the germline V gene (reference sequence) yields CDR1 SEHNR and CDR2 FQNEAQ. The V end loses 1 base and the J end loses 0 bases, and a stretch of 13 bases separates them. A remark on this clone: Its antigen remains undetermined. No qualities accompany the bases; no much larger clone lies one base away.

Using the deep immunoSEQ assay, multiplex PCR amplified TCR CDR3 regions from genomic DNA. Genomic DNA extracted from each cell subset was distributed evenly over all wells of several immunoSEQ 96-well plates, and each plate served as one replicate. For sorted subsets, about 0.2 ug genomic DNA, equal to 30,000 or so T cell genomes, was loaded into each replicate PCR. Purified libraries were quantified with a Qubit 3.0 fluorometer, sized on a Bioanalyzer 2100, and re-quantified with the KAPA Library Quantification kit. A separate single-read 150-cycle Illumina NextSeq 550 flow cell was used to sequence each immunoSEQ 96-well plate. Concerning the study's data processing: The immunoSEQ output contained only junctional sequences without quality scores, so filtering could not match that applied to full-length reads. Sequences were annotated with PyIR, a Python wrapper for IgBLAST v1.9, using IMGT germline references to assign V/J genes and CDR3. Any read was removed if the V/J assignment was weak (E-value above 1e-6), the CDR3 was missing, or the read contained stop codons, out-of-frame junctions, or ambiguous translated residues. V3J clonotypes were defined as sequences sharing the same inferred V gene, J gene, and CDR3 amino acid sequence. Percentage overlap between repertoires was calculated by dividing the number of shared unique clonotypes by the size of the smaller repertoire. RTK rarefaction, the Chao1 estimator, and Recon v2.1 estimates of unobserved clonotypes were used to assess repertoire richness. Generation probabilities for all TCRbeta clonotypes obtained by the gDNA method from a handful of donors were computed using OLGA. As stored in TCRdb, this immuneACCESS dataset retains in-frame rearrangements with V and J assigned. A fraction of the clones does not appear; measured against another copy, unresolved V genes explain less than half of the discrepancy, and the remainder lacks a known reason. That table furnishes V, J and clone size, whereas the DNA furnished D and trimming. This sample comprises around 1.9 million clones, about 92% of them detected only once. The top ten clones comprise around 1.7% of the sample.

CD8 naive samples were CD45RO-negative cells positively selected for CCR7, giving a CD45RA+CCR7+ population that excluded TemRA cells. The donors were healthy, HIV-negative adults with no recently reported acute infections or vaccinations. Every donor was a Caucasian adult residing in Nashville, Tennessee, USA. Blood was collected by leukapheresis, and PBMCs were isolated by Ficoll-Histopaque density gradient centrifugation and then cryopreserved in liquid nitrogen vapor phase. Analytical flow cytometry was used to check the purity and quantity of each magnetically sorted T cell population. Genomic DNA was isolated from each sorted fraction and quantified by UV absorbance on a Nanodrop 2000c.

The rearrangement combines TRBV7-9 with TRBJ1-3, with an unclear D gene assignment. This receptor was identified in a young man in good health. Some clones in this sample may be carry-over from other donors' samples. Sequencing input: naive CD8+ T cells from PBMCs. Read against the paper, the sample's cell subset or site label means: CD45RA+CCR7+. In nucleotide form, the sequence is TGTGCCAGCAGCTTAGTTTCTTGGGGAGTCTCTGGAAACACCATATATTTT. It encodes CASSLVSWGVSGNTIYF.